The clone carrying this TCR beta chain was counted at least ten times. This specimen comes from a study of T cells in Graves' hyperthyroidism and ophthalmopathy. The CDR3 length is 14 residues. Trimming took 0 bases from V and 6 from J, leaving 14 bases between them. Per the germline V gene, CDR1 is GTSNPN and CDR2 is SVGIG (reference sequence). TCR beta CDR3 regions were amplified from RNA. The HTBI primer set was used in a first-round RT-PCR of the TCR CDR3. Via MiXCR, TCRdb re-called the multiplex PCR reads, giving one row per CDR3 protein. The sample includes 460,000 or so distinct CDR3 sequences, 13% to 15% of them seen just once.

The J gene is TRBJ1-2, the V gene TRBV30; tentative D call: TRBD1 (6 bases). This clonotype originated in a young woman with Graves' hyperthyroidism. Sequencing was carried out using blood. CDR3 DNA: TGTGCCTGGAGTGTAAGGGCCCAGGGGAATGGCTACACCTTC. Translated, it gives CAWSVRAQGNGYTF.